The 7 T cell receptor beta chains below come from one sample, sequenced in a study of shared clonotypes between healthy human individuals. Libraries were prepared by immunoSEQ multiplex PCR; TCRdb keeps only in-frame clonotypes and omits some of them. This table holds more than 150,000 clones, 85% to 95% found once. Input material: naive CD4+ T cells sorted from blood. Subset defined: CD45RA+ positively selected. Receptors were obtained from a woman under 40 in good health.

A single count supports this clone. The chain links TRBV28 to TRBJ1-2; D is perhaps TRBD1 (5 bases). The CDR3 length is 13 residues. Germline values: CDR1 MDHEN, CDR2 SYDVKM. V was trimmed by 3 bases and J by 6 bases, leaving 11 bases between them. For the CDR3, the DNA is TGTGCCAGCAGTTTTGGTGGGACCGATGGCTACACCTTC. This translates into CASSFGGTDGYTF.

The V gene is TRBV28, the J gene TRBJ1-2, with D possibly being TRBD1 (5 bases). The V end lost 5 bases, the J end lost 1 base, and 20 bases lay between the germline ends. From germline, CDR1 is MDHEN and CDR2 SYDVKM. The CDR3 length is 17 residues. CDR3 protein: CASSPTSLRQNNYGYTF. The CDR3 DNA reads as TGTGCCAGCAGTCCTACCAGCCTTCGACAGAATAACTATGGCTACACCTTC.

This clone was found once. The chain is built from TRBV28 and TRBJ2-7, with unresolved D. The CDR3 covers 14 residues. V lost 6 bases and J lost 2, with 14 bases in between. Germline CDR1 and CDR2: MDHEN and SYDVKM. The CDR3 sequence is CASSPDQRTYEQYF. Written as DNA, the CDR3 is TGTGCCAGCAGCCCTGATCAGCGCACCTACGAGCAGTACTTC.

V is TRBV7-2 and J is TRBJ1-2; a weak D match, TRBD1 (5 bases). CDR1 SGHTA and CDR2 FQGNSA come from the germline V gene. The CDR3 length is 16 residues. V dropped 5 bases and J dropped 1 base, with 17 bases sitting between them. The chain's CDR3 is CASSVRGLVFNYGYTF. CDR3 nucleotide sequence: TGTGCCAGCAGCGTCCGGGGCCTAGTTTTTAACTATGGCTACACCTTC.

This clone was recorded once. V and J are TRBV4-2 and TRBJ1-6, with D possibly matching TRBD1 (5 bases). V was trimmed by 5 bases and J by 10 bases, leaving 21 bases between them. Germline V gives CDR1 LGHNA, CDR2 YNFKEQ. This CDR3 spans 16 amino acids. CDR3 in amino acids: CASSLQGNVKGSPLHF. The CDR3 DNA reads TGTGCCAGCAGCTTGCAGGGAAACGTAAAAGGATCACCCCTCCACTTT.

This clone appeared a single time. The chain has TRBV14 and TRBJ2-5; D is perhaps TRBD2 (5 bases). With 4 bases removed from V and 7 bases from J, the gap between germline ends came to 13 bases. The CDR3 length is 13 residues. Per the germline V gene, CDR1 is SGHDN and CDR2 is FVKESK. The CDR3 DNA follows: TGTGCCAGCAGCCCGCGGGCGGATGGGACCCAGTACTTC. It yields the protein CASSPRADGTQYF.

The chain couples TRBV5-8 to TRBJ1-5; D is possibly TRBD1 (6 bases). CDR3 size: 18 residues. CDR1 and CDR2 (germline): SGHTS, YDEGEE. V was pared by 3 bases and J by 4 bases, with 23 bases between. The CDR3 loop reads CASSWHTGTRTGNQPQHF. The DNA for the CDR3 is TGTGCCAGCAGCTGGCATACCGGGACCCGAACAGGGAATCAGCCCCAGCATTTT.